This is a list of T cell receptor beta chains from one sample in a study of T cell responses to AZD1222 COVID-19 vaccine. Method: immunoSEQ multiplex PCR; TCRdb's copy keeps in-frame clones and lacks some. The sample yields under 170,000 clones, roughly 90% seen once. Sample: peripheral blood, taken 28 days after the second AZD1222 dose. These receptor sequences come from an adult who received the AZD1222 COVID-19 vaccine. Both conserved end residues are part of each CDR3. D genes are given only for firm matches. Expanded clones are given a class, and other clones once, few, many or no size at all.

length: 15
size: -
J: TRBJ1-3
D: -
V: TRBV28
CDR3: CASSLISGAGNTIYF
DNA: TGTGCCAGCAGTTTAATAAGTGGCGCTGGAAACACCATATATTTT

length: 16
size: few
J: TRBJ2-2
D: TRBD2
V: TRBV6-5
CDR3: CASSLSHSGHTGELFF
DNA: TGTGCCAGCAGTTTATCCCATAGCGGGCACACCGGGGAGCTGTTTTTT

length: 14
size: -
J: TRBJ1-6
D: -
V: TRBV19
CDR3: CASRPTGYNSPLHF
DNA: TGTGCCAGTAGACCGACTGGTTATAATTCACCCCTCCACTTT

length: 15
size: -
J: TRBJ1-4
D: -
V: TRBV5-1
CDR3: CASSGEGRRDEKLFF
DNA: TGCGCCAGCAGCGGGGAGGGGCGGAGGGACGAAAAACTGTTTTTT

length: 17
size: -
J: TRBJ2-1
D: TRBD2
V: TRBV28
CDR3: CASSFSTPAGGPDEQFF
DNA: TGTGCCAGCAGTTTTTCGACTCCAGCGGGAGGGCCTGATGAGCAGTTCTTC

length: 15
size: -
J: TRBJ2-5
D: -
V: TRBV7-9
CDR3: CASSLAGGIQETQYF
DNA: TGTGCCAGCAGCTTAGCCGGAGGGATCCAAGAGACCCAGTACTTC

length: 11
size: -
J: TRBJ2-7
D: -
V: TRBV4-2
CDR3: CASSYSGEQYF
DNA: TGTGCCAGCAGCTACAGTGGCGAGCAGTACTTC

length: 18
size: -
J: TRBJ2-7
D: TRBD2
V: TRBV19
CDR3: CASSIVGSGRASFYEQYF
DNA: TGTGCCAGTAGTATAGTTGGCAGCGGGAGGGCCTCTTTCTACGAGCAGTACTTC

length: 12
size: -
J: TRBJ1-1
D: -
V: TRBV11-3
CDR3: CASSLEVTEAFF
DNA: TGTGCCAGCAGCTTAGAGGTCACTGAAGCTTTCTTT

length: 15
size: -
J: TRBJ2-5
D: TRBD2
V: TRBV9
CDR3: CASSLTSGRDQTQYF
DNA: TGTGCCAGCAGCCTCACTAGCGGGAGAGATCAGACCCAGTACTTC

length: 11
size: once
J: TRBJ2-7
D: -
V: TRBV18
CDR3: CASSPLYEQYF
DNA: TGTGCCAGCTCACCGCTATACGAGCAGTACTTC

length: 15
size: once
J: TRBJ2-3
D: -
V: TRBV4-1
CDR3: CASSQDSWGTDTQYF
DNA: TGCGCCAGCAGCCAAGATTCGTGGGGGACAGATACGCAGTATTTT

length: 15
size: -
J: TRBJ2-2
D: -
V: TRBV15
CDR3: CATSRGTGNTGELFF
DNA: TGTGCCACCAGCAGAGGAACAGGGAACACCGGGGAGCTGTTTTTT

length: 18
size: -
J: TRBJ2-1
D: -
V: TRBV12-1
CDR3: CASSSTTSGRIGYNEQFF
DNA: TGTGCCAGCAGCTCCACGACTAGCGGGAGAATTGGATACAATGAGCAGTTCTTC

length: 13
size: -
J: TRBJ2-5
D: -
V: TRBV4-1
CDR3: CASSQGPLETQYF
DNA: TGCGCCAGCAGCCAAGGGCCCCTCGAGACCCAGTACTTC

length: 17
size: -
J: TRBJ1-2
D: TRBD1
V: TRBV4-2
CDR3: CASSQPGQGFLWDGYTF
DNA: TGTGCCAGCAGCCAACCGGGACAGGGGTTCCTTTGGGATGGCTACACCTTC

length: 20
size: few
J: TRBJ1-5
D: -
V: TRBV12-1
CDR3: CASSSARAQGAGHSNQPQHF
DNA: TGTGCCAGCAGCTCCGCCAGGGCACAGGGGGCCGGACATAGCAATCAGCCCCAGCATTTT

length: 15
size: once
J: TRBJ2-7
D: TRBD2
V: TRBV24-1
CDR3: CATSEGGGSSYEQYF
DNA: TGTGCCACCAGTGAGGGCGGGGGGAGCTCCTACGAGCAGTACTTC

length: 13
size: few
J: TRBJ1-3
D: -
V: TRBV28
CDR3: CAVARDGGNTIYF
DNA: TGTGCCGTTGCTCGGGATGGTGGAAACACCATATATTTT

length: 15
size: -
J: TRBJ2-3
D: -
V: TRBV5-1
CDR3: CASSSSGGSQDTQYF
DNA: TGCGCCAGCAGCTCCTCTGGTGGGTCCCAAGATACGCAGTATTTT

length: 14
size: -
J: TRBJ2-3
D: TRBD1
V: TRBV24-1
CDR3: CATSDGHRGDTQYF
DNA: TGTGCCACCAGTGACGGACACAGGGGAGATACGCAGTATTTT

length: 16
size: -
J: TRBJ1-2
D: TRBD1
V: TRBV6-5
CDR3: CASSYSIGQGLGGYTF
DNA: TGTGCCAGCAGTTACTCGATTGGACAGGGGTTGGGTGGCTACACCTTC

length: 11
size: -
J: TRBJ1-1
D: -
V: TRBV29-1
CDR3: CSVDVGIQAFF
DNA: TGCAGCGTTGACGTGGGAATCCAAGCTTTCTTT

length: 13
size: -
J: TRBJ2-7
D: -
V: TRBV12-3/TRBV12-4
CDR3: CASALGGTYEQYF
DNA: TGTGCCAGCGCACTTGGCGGGACCTACGAGCAGTACTTC

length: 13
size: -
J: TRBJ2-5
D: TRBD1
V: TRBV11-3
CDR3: CASSGTGEVAQYF
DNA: TGTGCCAGCAGCGGAACAGGGGAAGTAGCCCAGTACTTC

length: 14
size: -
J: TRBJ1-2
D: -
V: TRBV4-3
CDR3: CASRQMSGGGGYTF
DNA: TGCGCCAGCAGACAGATGAGCGGGGGTGGTGGCTACACCTTC

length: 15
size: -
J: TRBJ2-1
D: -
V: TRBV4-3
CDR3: CASSQLAPPGNEQFF
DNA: TGCGCCAGCAGCCAACTAGCACCCCCGGGGAATGAGCAGTTCTTC

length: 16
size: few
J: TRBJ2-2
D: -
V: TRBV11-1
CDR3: CASSSHGTLNTGELFF
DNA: TGTGCCAGCAGCTCCCACGGGACACTGAACACCGGGGAGCTGTTTTTT

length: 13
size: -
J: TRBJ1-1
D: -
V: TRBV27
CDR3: CASSFAGGTEAFF
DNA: TGTGCCAGCAGTTTTGCGGGGGGGACTGAAGCTTTCTTT

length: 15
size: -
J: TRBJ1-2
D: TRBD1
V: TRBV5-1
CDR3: CASSLGPQGARGYTF
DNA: TGCGCCAGCAGCTTGGGCCCACAGGGGGCGCGTGGCTACACCTTC

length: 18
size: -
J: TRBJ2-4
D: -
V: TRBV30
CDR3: CAWSGTDSGEIAKNIQYF
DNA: TGTGCCTGGAGTGGGACAGACAGCGGGGAAATAGCCAAAAACATTCAGTACTTC

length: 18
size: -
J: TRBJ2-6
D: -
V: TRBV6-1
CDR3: CASSDTGTGGAGANVLTF
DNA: TGTGCCAGCAGTGACACCGGGACCGGGGGAGCTGGGGCCAACGTCCTGACTTTC

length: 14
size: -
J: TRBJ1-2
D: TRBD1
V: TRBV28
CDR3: CASSYPGGYYGYTF
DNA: TGTGCCAGCAGTTACCCAGGGGGTTACTATGGCTACACCTTC

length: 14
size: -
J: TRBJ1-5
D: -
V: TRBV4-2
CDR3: CASSQAGSFQPQHF
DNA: TGTGCCAGCAGCCAAGCCGGCAGCTTTCAGCCCCAGCATTTT

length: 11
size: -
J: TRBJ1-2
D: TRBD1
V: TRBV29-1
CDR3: CSAWTGNGYTF
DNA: TGCAGCGCTTGGACAGGGAACGGCTACACCTTC

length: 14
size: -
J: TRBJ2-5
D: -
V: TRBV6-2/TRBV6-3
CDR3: CASSPVGAEETQYF
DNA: TGTGCCAGCAGCCCCGTGGGGGCCGAAGAGACCCAGTACTTC

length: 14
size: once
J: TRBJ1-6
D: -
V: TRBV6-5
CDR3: CASRVAGGHSPLHF
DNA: TGTGCCAGCAGAGTTGCAGGCGGTCATTCACCCCTCCACTTT

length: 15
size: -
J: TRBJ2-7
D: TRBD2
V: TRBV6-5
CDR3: CASSYWVGGPYEQYF
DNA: TGTGCCAGCAGTTACTGGGTGGGAGGGCCCTACGAGCAGTACTTC

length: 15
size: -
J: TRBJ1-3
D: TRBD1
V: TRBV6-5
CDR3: CASSWTGSTGNTIYF
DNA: TGTGCCAGCAGTTGGACAGGATCAACTGGAAACACCATATATTTT

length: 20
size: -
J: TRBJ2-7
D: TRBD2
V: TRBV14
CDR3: CASSQGGFGLAGALPYEQYF
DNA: TGTGCCAGCAGCCAGGGGGGTTTCGGACTAGCGGGAGCGTTACCCTACGAGCAGTACTTC

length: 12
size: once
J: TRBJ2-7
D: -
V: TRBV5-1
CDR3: CASRSGRGEQYF
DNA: TGCGCCAGCAGATCCGGACGCGGGGAGCAGTACTTC

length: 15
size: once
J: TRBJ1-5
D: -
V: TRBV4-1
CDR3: CASSSRQGGYQPQHF
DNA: TGCGCCAGCAGCTCGCGCCAAGGAGGGTATCAGCCCCAGCATTTT

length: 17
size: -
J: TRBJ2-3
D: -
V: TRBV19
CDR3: CASSIDVRGQVTDTQYF
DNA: TGTGCCAGTAGTATAGATGTAAGGGGTCAGGTCACAGATACGCAGTATTTT

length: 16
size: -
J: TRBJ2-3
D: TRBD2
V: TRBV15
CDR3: CATSRGFAGVADTQYF
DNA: TGTGCCACCAGCAGAGGTTTCGCGGGAGTGGCAGATACGCAGTATTTT

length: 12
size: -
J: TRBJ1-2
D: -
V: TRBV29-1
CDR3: CSVDDGDYGYTF
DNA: TGCAGCGTCGACGACGGAGACTATGGCTACACCTTC

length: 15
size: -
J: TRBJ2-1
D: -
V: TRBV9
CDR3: CASSVGVTQYNEQFF
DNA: TGTGCCAGCAGCGTAGGAGTCACCCAATACAATGAGCAGTTCTTC

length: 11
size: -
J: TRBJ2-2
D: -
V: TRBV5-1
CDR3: CASSLNEELFF
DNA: TGCGCCAGCAGCTTGAATGAGGAGCTGTTTTTT